This TCR beta chain came from a study of blood T cells in healthy people across ages. Study at large: Capture via template switching afforded approximately one barcoded beta molecule per two T cells.

Concerning this clonotype: The antigen remains undetermined.

Study results and caveats: Lack of knowledge of donor CMV status possibly confounded expanded clonotype changes. Roughly linearly, TCR beta diversity per million T cells fell as age increased.

Combining a sample-barcoded 5' primer with a J-beta primer mix, a second PCR ran for roughly 7 to 12 cycles. Each TCR beta cDNA got a 12-nucleotide random molecular identifier. TCRdb ran MiXCR on the 5' RACE reads and lists one entry per CDR3 protein. The sample lists about 580,000 distinct CDR3 sequences; about 45% were seen once. After removal of 7 bases from V and 0 bases from J, the junction contained 9 bases not matched to a gene. This CDR3 region has 15 residues. Germline values: CDR1 GTSNPN, CDR2 SVGIG (reference sequence). The specimen was blood. This receptor was taken from an elderly man in good health. The chain uses TRBV30 and TRBJ2-3, with 8 bases aligning to TRBD2. CDR3 nucleotide sequence: TGTGCCTTGGGCAGCGGGAGTCCTAGCACAGATACGCAGTATTTT. Translated: CALGSGSPSTDTQYF.